This T cell receptor (beta chain) was sequenced for a study of circulating and synovial CD4+ cells in juvenile arthritis. Produced via immunoSEQ multiplex PCR; TCRdb's table is partial and in-frame only. The table records around 31,000 clones, less than 97% of them present only once. This clone was counted a single time. Its antigen is unidentified. Regarding the study as a whole: Diversity here was lower than in bulk blood CD4 cells. Circulating pathogenic-like lymphocytes shared a substantially higher fraction of CDR3 sequences with synovium than bulk blood.

This receptor was obtained from a human donor with juvenile idiopathic arthritis. Material: CD4+ T cells from blood.

CDR3 coding DNA: TGTGCCAGCAGCTTGTTGGGGGCTCGTGGAAACACCATATATTTT. This sequence encodes CASSLLGARGNTIYF. The rearrangement uses TRBV7-6 and TRBJ1-3; tentative D call: TRBD1 (6 bases). The ends were cut back, 3 bases at V and 3 bases at J, with 12 bases in the middle. Germline V gives CDR1 SGHVS, CDR2 FNYEAQ. The CDR3 spans 15 residues.